A selection of T cell receptor beta chains follows, all from one sample in a study of metastatic and nonmetastatic thyroid tumors. TCRdb re-called the PCR reads with MiXCR. Among almost 25,000 clones, about an eighth were seen once, and the ten largest hold 13% to 15%. Sequences were obtained from blood. These receptors were collected from a female donor with papillary thyroid cancer or a benign thyroid nodule (not recorded which). Some clones in this sample may be carry-over from other donors' samples. Each CDR3 is given with its conserved first and last residue. A D gene is named only where the DNA matches it firmly. The size field is filled for only some rows; it gives once, few, many or a size class.

-	many	TRBJ1-5	TRBV5-8	CASSLRVSGSNQPQHF	TGTGCCAGCAGCTTGAGAGTGTCGGGAAGCAATCAGCCCCAGCATTTT
-	many	TRBJ2-1	TRBV5-4	CASSSRNRAYNEQFF	TGTGCCAGCAGCTCTAGAAATAGAGCCTACAATGAGCAGTTCTTC
-	-	TRBJ2-1	TRBV28	CASRSSHEQFF	TGTGCCAGCCGGAGTTCCCATGAGCAGTTCTTC
-	-	TRBJ1-5	TRBV27	CASSQVGQPQHF	TGTGCCAGCAGTCAGGTTGGCCAGCCCCAGCATTTT
-	many	TRBJ1-2	TRBV14	CASSQGTRPDGYTF	TGTGCCAGCAGCCAAGGAACGCGACCGGATGGCTACACCTTC
TRBD1	many	TRBJ2-7	TRBV7-2	CASIGTGGFYEQYF	TGTGCCAGCATTGGGACAGGGGGCTTCTACGAGCAGTACTTC
TRBD2	-	TRBJ2-2	TRBV20-1	CSARDTSGKGTGELFF	TGCAGTGCTAGAGACACCAGCGGGAAAGGGACCGGGGAGCTGTTTTTT
TRBD1	few	TRBJ2-7	TRBV28	CASRSEQGNSYEQYF	TGTGCCAGCAGGTCAGAACAGGGGAACTCCTACGAGCAGTACTTC
TRBD2	many	TRBJ2-7	TRBV10-1	CASSDLSGGSYEQYF	TGCGCCAGCAGTGATCTTAGCGGGGGTTCCTACGAGCAGTACTTC
-	many	TRBJ1-5	TRBV20-1	CSASRGRSNQPQHF	TGCAGTGCTAGCAGGGGTCGCAGCAATCAGCCCCAGCATTTT
TRBD2	medium-sized	TRBJ2-3	TRBV13	CASSGLASIQVRTDTQYF	TGTGCCAGCAGCGGACTAGCGTCGATTCAGGTTCGCACAGATACGCAGTATTTT
TRBD1	many	TRBJ1-1	TRBV13	CANSDRANTEAFF	TGTGCCAACTCGGACAGGGCGAACACTGAAGCTTTCTTT
TRBD1	medium-sized	TRBJ2-1	TRBV12-3/TRBV12-4	CASTQSGGREQFF	TGTGCCAGCACCCAATCAGGGGGTCGTGAGCAGTTCTTC
TRBD2	many	TRBJ2-1	TRBV6-6	CASSYSPAGGSHEQFF	TGTGCCAGCAGTTACTCCCCCGCGGGAGGGAGTCATGAGCAGTTCTTC
-	-	TRBJ2-1	TRBV6-1	CAGEVRVGEQFF	TGTGCCGGGGAGGTCCGGGTCGGTGAGCAGTTCTTC
TRBD2	few	TRBJ2-1	TRBV6-5	CASSRGLAGGPLYNEQFF	TGTGCCAGCAGTCGAGGACTAGCGGGGGGGCCATTGTACAATGAGCAGTTCTTC
TRBD2	many	TRBJ2-3	TRBV5-1	CASSRMGGMSIDTQYF	TGCGCCAGCAGCAGGATGGGGGGGATGTCAATAGATACGCAGTATTTT
-	-	TRBJ2-7	TRBV7-6	CASSLDLGSYEQYF	TGTGCCAGCAGCTTAGATTTGGGCTCCTACGAGCAGTACTTC
-	many	TRBJ2-1	TRBV3-1	CASSPHPGRGAMGNEQFF	TGTGCCAGCAGCCCCCACCCCGGGAGAGGTGCAATGGGCAATGAGCAGTTCTTC
-	few	TRBJ1-2	TRBV29-1	CSVDHTYYGYTF	TGCAGCGTTGACCACACTTACTACGGCTACACCTTC
-	many	TRBJ2-3	TRBV7-8	CASSLVSTETDTQYF	TGTGCCAGCAGCTTAGTGAGCACCGAGACAGATACGCAGTATTTT
TRBD1	many	TRBJ1-3	TRBV28	CASPDRGGNTIYF	TGTGCCAGCCCGGACAGGGGAGGAAACACCATATATTTT
-	many	TRBJ2-7	TRBV27	CASSLTGRPPRDEQYF	TGTGCCAGCAGTTTAACGGGCAGGCCTCCTAGGGACGAGCAGTACTTC
TRBD2	-	TRBJ2-1	TRBV28	CASSTTAGGPSYNEQFF	TGTGCCAGCAGTACTACAGCGGGAGGGCCCTCCTACAATGAGCAGTTCTTC
-	-	TRBJ2-7	TRBV11-2	CASSLVTAGLGRYEQYF	TGTGCCAGCAGCTTAGTAACTGCCGGGCTCGGGCGCTACGAGCAGTACTTC
-	medium-sized	TRBJ2-2	TRBV18	CASSPQDDGTGELFF	TGTGCCAGCTCCCCGCAAGATGACGGGACCGGGGAGCTGTTTTTT
-	medium-sized	TRBJ1-1	TRBV30	CAWSVAIEAFF	TGTGCCTGGAGTGTAGCAATTGAAGCTTTCTTT
-	many	TRBJ1-4	TRBV10-3	CAISDPDKALFF	TGTGCCATCAGTGACCCCGACAAGGCACTGTTTTTT
-	-	TRBJ2-7	TRBV4-2	CASSHSNPGRSLILAYEQYF	TGTGCCAGCAGCCATTCTAATCCGGGACGGTCCCTCATTTTAGCCTACGAGCAGTACTTC
-	many	TRBJ2-2	TRBV29-1	CSGTVTGELFF	TGCAGCGGTACAGTGACCGGGGAGCTGTTTTTT
-	many	TRBJ2-3	TRBV6-5	CASSYTQATDTQYF	TGTGCCAGCAGTTACACCCAGGCCACAGATACGCAGTATTTT
TRBD2	many	TRBJ2-1	TRBV19	CASTNSGRGGYNEQFF	TGTGCCAGTACTAATAGCGGGAGAGGGGGCTACAATGAGCAGTTCTTC
TRBD2	many	TRBJ2-1	TRBV7-8	CASSLSSGSSYNEQFF	TGTGCCAGCAGCTTATCTAGCGGGAGTTCCTACAATGAGCAGTTCTTC
TRBD1	many	TRBJ1-5	TRBV2	CASSPGGGGRYQPQHF	TGTGCCAGCAGTCCCGGGGGAGGGGGCAGGTATCAGCCCCAGCATTTT
TRBD2	many	TRBJ2-1	TRBV20-1	CSARTSGRAKNNEQFF	TGCAGTGCTAGGACTAGCGGGAGGGCGAAGAACAATGAGCAGTTCTTC
-	medium-sized	TRBJ2-7	TRBV6-1	CASSDEAGGVYEQYF	TGTGCCAGCAGTGATGAGGCAGGGGGGGTCTACGAGCAGTACTTC
-	many	TRBJ2-5	TRBV9	CASSQGGQAAKETQYF	TGTGCCAGCAGCCAAGGGGGGCAGGCGGCTAAAGAGACCCAGTACTTC
-	medium-sized	TRBJ2-2	TRBV20-1	CSARDISYTGELFF	TGCAGTGCTAGAGATATCAGCTACACCGGGGAGCTGTTTTTT
TRBD1	many	TRBJ1-4	TRBV2	CASSGNRGHEKLFF	TGTGCCAGCAGTGGGAACAGGGGGCATGAAAAACTGTTTTTT
-	many	TRBJ2-2	TRBV9	CASTLPPGGGELFF	TGTGCCAGCACCCTACCACCTGGGGGCGGGGAGCTGTTTTTT
-	many	TRBJ2-5	TRBV20-1	CSAGWRETQYF	TGCAGTGCGGGGTGGCGGGAGACCCAGTACTTC